These 29 T cell receptor beta chains originate from one sample sequenced in a study of response to subunit inactivated influenza vaccine. TCRdb reanalysed the RT-PCR reads using MiXCR and keeps one entry per CDR3 protein. Of roughly 780,000 distinct CDR3 sequences in the sample, about a fifth were seen once. This specimen was PBMCs from blood, taken roughly 5 days after vaccination. These receptors were taken from a man over 45 who received an inactivated influenza vaccine.

Regarding this clonotype: At one end, the junction sequence differs from germline, possibly due to a read error. V gene TRBV7-9 combines with J gene TRBJ2-6; a weak D match, TRBD1 (5 bases). The CDR3 is 16 residues long. From germline, CDR1 is SEHNR and CDR2 FQNEAQ (reference sequence). CDR3 loop: CASSLGALSGANVLTF. The CDR3 DNA follows: TGCGCCAGCAGCTTAGGGGCCCTCTCTGGGGCCAACGTCCTGACTTTC.

The rearrangement links TRBV14 to TRBJ2-7; weak D call: TRBD1 (6 bases). This CDR3 spans 16 amino acids. In germline, CDR1 is SGHDN, CDR2 FVKESK. Between the trimmed V and J ends, which lost 0 bases and 3 bases, there was a span of 15 bases. The CDR3 region has the DNA TGTGCCAGCAGCCAAGATTCCAGGGGAGTTTTCTACGAGCAGTACTTC. Protein sequence: CASSQDSRGVFYEQYF.

The CDR3 DNA is TGTGCCAGCAGTTTGGGAGCGGGGGGGGTGGATACGCAGTATTTT. Translated: CASSLGAGGVDTQYF. The chain employs TRBV12-3 or TRBV12-4 and TRBJ2-3; 10 nucleotides agree with TRBD2. The CDR3 sequence is 15 residues long. Trimming took 3 bases from V and 6 from J; bases not matched to a gene: 6.

The chain recombines TRBV7-2 with TRBJ2-1; no clear D gene. From germline, CDR1 is SGHTA and CDR2 FQGNSA. The CDR3 runs to 13 residues. With 3 bases removed from V and 10 bases from J, the gap between germline ends came to 13 bases. CDR3 in amino acids: CASSFGKAREQFF. CDR3 DNA sequence: TGTGCCAGCAGCTTTGGTAAAGCGCGGGAGCAGTTCTTC.

The gene calls are TRBV20-1 and TRBJ2-7; no clear D gene. Germline assignment: CDR1 DFQATT and CDR2 SNEGSKA (reference sequence). Between the trimmed V and J ends, which lost 4 bases and 3 bases, there was a span of 13 bases. CDR3 length: 13 amino acids. The CDR3 region is CSATEVWGYEQYF. The CDR3, as DNA: TGCAGTGCTACAGAGGTGTGGGGCTACGAGCAGTACTTC.

This rearrangement joins TRBV7-3 to TRBJ2-3; TRBD2 agrees at 8 bases. Germline V gene data show CDR1 as SGHTA and CDR2 as FQGTGA. CDR3 length equals 15 residues. V shed 5 bases and J 0 bases; nucleotides not matched to a gene: 4. The CDR3, as DNA: TGTGCCAGCAGCGTACGCGGGAGGAGCACAGATACGCAGTATTTT. It encodes CASSVRGRSTDTQYF.

This clonotype appeared a few times. The chain is built from TRBV6-6 and TRBJ2-5, with D perhaps given as TRBD1 or TRBD2 (5 bases each). Germline V gene sequence: CDR1 MNHNY, CDR2 SVGAGI (reference sequence). This CDR3 is 12 amino acids long. V was cut by 5 bases and J by 10 bases, with 14 bases left in between. The CDR3 sequence is CASSQGGWGQYF. DNA of the CDR3: TGTGCCAGCAGTCAGGGCGGGTGGGGCCAGTACTTC.

V and J are TRBV20-1 and TRBJ2-7; D possibly matches TRBD1 or TRBD2 (6 bases each). V was trimmed by 1 base and J by 3 bases, leaving 16 bases between them. The length of the CDR3 is 15 residues. CDR1 and CDR2 from the germline V gene are DFQATT and SNEGSKA (reference sequence). The CDR3 nucleotides are TGCAGTGCTAGAGCCATAGGAGGGGGACGCTACGAGCAGTACTTC. It is translated as CSARAIGGGRYEQYF.

This clonotype was observed a handful of times. The V gene is TRBV20-1, the J gene TRBJ1-2; maybe TRBD1 (6 bases). V lost 5 bases and J 4 bases, leaving 17 bases between the germline ends. This CDR3 region has 14 residues. The germline V gene encodes CDR1 DFQATT and CDR2 SNEGSKA (reference sequence). CDR3 sequence: CSAGTPGGAYGYTF. DNA for the CDR3: TGCAGTGCTGGGACCCCCGGGGGGGCCTATGGCTACACCTTC.

The V call is TRBV29-1, the J call TRBJ2-3; 13 bases align to TRBD2. This CDR3 comprises 14 residues. Germline CDR1 and CDR2: SQVTM and ANQGSEA. The V and J ends lost 5 bases and 7 bases, in that order; junction bases with no gene match: 6. DNA of the CDR3: TGCAGCGTTCGAAGGACTAGCGGGAGTAATACGCAGTATTTT. It yields the protein CSVRRTSGSNTQYF.

The chain combines TRBV7-6 with TRBJ2-3; D tentatively fits TRBD1 or TRBD2 (6 bases each). CDR3 length: 15 residues. Trimming stripped 0 bases from V and 4 bases from J, with 11 bases between. Germline CDR1 SGHVS, CDR2 FNYEAQ. Written as DNA, the CDR3 is TGTGCCAGCAGCTTAGCGACGGGGGCCCCAGATACGCAGTATTTT. It translates to CASSLATGAPDTQYF. Complete variable domain (other parts from reference TRBV7-6 and TRBJ2-3): GAGVSQSPRYKVTKRGQDVALRCDPISGHVSLYWYRQALGQGPEFLTYFNYEAQQDKSGLPNDRFSAERPEGSISTLTIQRTEQRDSAMYRCASSLATGAPDTQYFGPGTRLTVL.

The gene calls are TRBV24-1 and TRBJ2-1; perhaps TRBD2 as D (6 bases). Trimming took off 3 bases at V and 7 bases at J, with 12 bases between the two ends. CDR1 and CDR2 from the germline V gene are KGHDR and SFDVKD. The CDR3 length is 14 residues. The CDR3 sequence is CATSDARGANEQFF. The CDR3 nucleotides read TGTGCCACCAGTGATGCCCGCGGGGCGAATGAGCAGTTCTTC.

The J gene is TRBJ1-2, the V gene TRBV7-9; TRBD1 might be the D (6 bases). V lost 2 bases, J lost 7 bases, and 14 bases lay in between. The CDR3 runs to 14 residues. The germline gives CDR1 SEHNR, CDR2 FQNEAQ (reference sequence). The CDR3 sequence: CASSLRAGAAGYTF. The DNA for the CDR3 is TGTGCCAGCAGCTTAAGAGCGGGGGCTGCTGGCTACACCTTC. The complete variable domain, with remaining parts taken from reference TRBV7-9 and TRBJ1-2, reads DTGVSQNPRHKITKRGQNVTFRCDPISEHNRLYWYRQTLGQGPEFLTYFQNEAQLEKSRLLSDRFSAERPKGSFSTLEIQRTEQGDSAMYLCASSLRAGAAGYTFGSGTRLTVV.

This clonotype was detected only a few times. The V call is TRBV25-1, the J call TRBJ1-2, with D possibly matching TRBD1 (5 bases). This CDR3 spans 15 amino acids. The germline V and J ends were trimmed by 1 base and 13 bases, with 22 bases remaining between them. The V gene's germline CDR1 is MGHDK and CDR2 SYGVNS. The CDR3 nucleotides are TGTGCCAGCAGTGAATGGGGCCAAGGGGTCCCTTCACCCACCTTC. Protein product: CASSEWGQGVPSPTF.

This clonotype was counted only a few times. CDR3 in DNA: TGTGCCAGCAGACAGGGGGATGGCTACACCTTC. It yields the protein CASRQGDGYTF. The chain uses TRBV7-2 and TRBJ1-2, with TRBD1 matching over 8 bases. Germline V CDR1 and CDR2: SGHTA, FQGNSA. The CDR3 length is 11 residues. Trimming cost V 6 bases and J 6 bases; bases outside gene matches: 0. The full variable domain, completed using reference TRBV7-2 and TRBJ1-2, is GAGVSQSPSNKVTEKGKDVELRCDPISGHTALYWYRQSLGQGLEFLIYFQGNSAPDKSGLPSDRFSAERTGGSVSTLTIQRTQQEDSAVYLCASRQGDGYTFGSGTRLTVV.

The chain has TRBV20-1 and TRBJ2-7; TRBD1 matches at 8 bases. Looked up from germline, CDR1 is DFQATT and CDR2 is SNEGSKA (reference sequence). The CDR3 runs to 16 residues. The V segment lost 3 bases and the J segment 7 bases; nucleotides outside the gene matches: 17. CDR3 region: CSASPMGHRGIDEQYF. The DNA for the CDR3 is TGCAGTGCTAGTCCCATGGGGCACAGGGGGATCGATGAGCAGTACTTC.

The sample holds many counts of this clonotype. The chain carries TRBV5-1 and TRBJ2-1; TRBD2 is a possible D gene (6 bases). In germline, CDR1 is SGHRS, CDR2 YFSETQ. V was shortened by 1 base and J by 2 bases, with 16 bases between the two germline ends. The CDR3 spans 17 residues. This CDR3 reads CASSLRGVAAPYNEQFF. The CDR3 coding sequence is TGCGCCAGCAGCTTGAGGGGAGTAGCGGCCCCCTACAATGAGCAGTTCTTC.

The gene calls are TRBV5-1 and TRBJ2-1; 7 bases fit TRBD1. Germline V gene data show CDR1 as SGHRS and CDR2 as YFSETQ. CDR3 size: 14 residues. The ends lost 5 bases at V and 4 bases at J; junction bases unmatched: 6. DNA for the CDR3: TGCGCCAGCAGGCCTGGACAGGAATACAATGAGCAGTTCTTC. It encodes CASRPGQEYNEQFF. The variable domain in full, completed from reference TRBV5-1 and TRBJ2-1, reads KAGVTQTPRYLIKTRGQQVTLSCSPISGHRSVSWYQQTPGQGLQFLFEYFSETQRNKGNFPGRFSGRQFSNSRSEMNVSTLELGDSALYLCASRPGQEYNEQFFGPGTRLTVL.

This clonotype was counted ten times or more. This chain joins TRBV12-3 or TRBV12-4 and TRBJ2-1; D is ambiguous. V was shortened by 5 bases and J by 7 bases, with 18 bases between the two germline ends. The CDR3 spans 15 residues. CDR3 sequence: CASSLGVFSRNEQFF. In DNA form, the CDR3 reads TGTGCCAGCAGTCTCGGAGTGTTTAGTCGGAATGAGCAGTTCTTC.

The chain carries TRBV27 and TRBJ2-1, with 7 bases aligning to TRBD1. CDR3 length equals 17 residues. The germline CDR1 and CDR2 sequences are MNHEY and SMNVEV (reference sequence). V lost 4 bases to trimming and J lost 5 bases; unmatched junction nucleotides: 14. DNA of the CDR3: TGTGCCAGCAGTTCCCGACAGGGACGAGTCCGAGACAATGAGCAGTTCTTC. Its protein is CASSSRQGRVRDNEQFF.

The V call is TRBV20-1, the J call TRBJ2-7; a possible D gene is TRBD1 (6 bases). From germline, CDR1 is DFQATT and CDR2 SNEGSKA (reference sequence). V was cut by 2 bases and J by 3 bases, with 8 bases left in between. CDR3 length: 12 amino acids. The CDR3 sequence is CSARWDNYEQYF. The CDR3 DNA is TGCAGTGCTAGATGGGACAACTACGAGCAGTACTTC.

In its sample, this clonotype was seen a few times. This sequence joins TRBV6-1 and TRBJ2-2; weak D call: TRBD2 (6 bases). Germline lookup yields CDR1 MNHNS and CDR2 SASEGT. The CDR3 contains 17 residues. The V gene lost 8 bases and the J gene lost 3 bases, with 22 bases spanning the gap. CDR3 in amino acids: CASLAEGGTFDTGELFF. In DNA, the CDR3 is TGTGCCAGCCTCGCTGAGGGCGGGACCTTTGACACCGGGGAGCTGTTTTTT.

V gene TRBV4-3 combines with J gene TRBJ1-1; D not resolved. With 6 bases removed from V and 6 bases from J, the gap between germline ends came to 17 bases. Looked up from germline, CDR1 is LGHNA and CDR2 is YSLEER. The length of the CDR3 is 14 residues. CDR3 sequence (DNA): TGCGCCAGCAGTACAGTGTCAAGGTCCGCTGAAGCTTTCTTT. It specifies CASSTVSRSAEAFF.

This clonotype was seen a few times. The chain carries TRBV5-1 and TRBJ2-2, with D uncertain. The CDR3 sequence is 16 residues long. The germline V and J ends were trimmed by 1 base and 4 bases, with 14 bases remaining between them. Germline loops: CDR1 SGHRS, CDR2 YFSETQ. In DNA, the CDR3 is TGCGCCAGCAGCTTGCGGCAGACCACCCTCACCGGGGAGCTGTTTTTT. Translation gives CASSLRQTTLTGELFF. Variable domain in full (rest from reference TRBV5-1 and TRBJ2-2): KAGVTQTPRYLIKTRGQQVTLSCSPISGHRSVSWYQQTPGQGLQFLFEYFSETQRNKGNFPGRFSGRQFSNSRSEMNVSTLELGDSALYLCASSLRQTTLTGELFFGEGSRLTVL.

CDR3 nucleotides: TGTGCCAGCAGTTTAAGGACAGGGCGGTACAATGAGCAGTTCTTC. Translation gives CASSLRTGRYNEQFF. The chain is built from TRBV12-3 or TRBV12-4 and TRBJ2-1; 8 bases map to TRBD1. This CDR3 region has 15 residues. V lost 2 bases, J lost 4 bases, and 4 bases stayed unmatched.

This chain uses TRBV6-5 with TRBJ2-2, with a tentative D call TRBD1 (6 bases). The CDR3 runs to 17 residues. V gave up 2 bases and J gave up 1 base, with 14 bases separating them. Germline V gene lookup returns CDR1 MNHEY and CDR2 SVGAGI. CDR3 coding DNA: TGTGCCAGCAGTTACGACAGGCGGAGGTTGAACACCGGGGAGCTGTTTTTT. Residues: CASSYDRRRLNTGELFF.

The rearrangement links TRBV20-1 to TRBJ2-3; 8 bases agree with TRBD2. CDR1 and CDR2 from the germline V gene are DFQATT and SNEGSKA (reference sequence). The CDR3 has 18 residues. Trimming took 5 bases from V and 4 from J; bases not matched to a gene: 20. The CDR3 DNA sequence: TGCAGTGCTTCACCGGACATAACCGGGACTAGTATTTCAGATACGCAGTATTTT. Translating gives CSASPDITGTSISDTQYF.

This chain links TRBV5-1 with TRBJ2-7; 14 bases map to TRBD2. There are 16 residues in the CDR3. Germline V gene sequence: CDR1 SGHRS, CDR2 YFSETQ. V was pared by 4 bases and J by 2 bases, with 5 bases of the junction left unmatched. CDR3 sequence (DNA): TGCGCCAGCAGCACCCAGACTAGCGGGGGGGCCTACGAGCAGTACTTC. It encodes CASSTQTSGGAYEQYF.

V usage is TRBV5-1 and J usage is TRBJ2-7; TRBD2 agrees at 10 bases. V lost 0 bases and J lost 7; bases outside the gene matches: 7. The CDR3 has 15 residues. CDR1 SGHRS and CDR2 YFSETQ come from the germline V gene. The CDR3 DNA sequence: TGCGCCAGCAGCTTGGCTAGCGGGAGTCTTGGGGAGCAGTACTTC. Its translation is CASSLASGSLGEQYF.